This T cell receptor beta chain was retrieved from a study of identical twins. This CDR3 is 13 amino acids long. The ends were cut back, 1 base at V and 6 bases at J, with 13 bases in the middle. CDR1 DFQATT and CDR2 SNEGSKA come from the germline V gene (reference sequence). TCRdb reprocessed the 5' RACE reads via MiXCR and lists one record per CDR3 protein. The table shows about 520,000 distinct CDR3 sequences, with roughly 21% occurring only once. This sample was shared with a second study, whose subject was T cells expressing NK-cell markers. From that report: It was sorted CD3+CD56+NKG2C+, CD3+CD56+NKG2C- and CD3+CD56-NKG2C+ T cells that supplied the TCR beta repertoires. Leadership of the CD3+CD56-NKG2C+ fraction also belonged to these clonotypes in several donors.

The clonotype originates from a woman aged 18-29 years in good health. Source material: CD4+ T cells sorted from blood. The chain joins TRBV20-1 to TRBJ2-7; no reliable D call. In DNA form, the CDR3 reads TGCAGTGCTAGAGTGGTTGAGTTAGGCGAGCAGTACTTC. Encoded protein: CSARVVELGEQYF.